This T cell receptor (beta chain) was sequenced during a study of shared clonotypes between healthy human individuals. As for the study in general: Plates per donor: three CD4 naive, three CD4 memory, two CD8 naive, one CD8 memory. Study-wide results and limits: A handful of donors showed sharing of 4.5% to 6% of naive CD4 clonotypes. Naive subsets usually exceeded memory subsets in estimated richness.

On this clone: Its specificity is unknown.

V was clipped by 5 bases and J by 8 bases, with 24 bases between them. This CDR3 has 16 amino acids. CDR1 is SGHTA, CDR2 FQGNSA, per germline. Generated by immunoSEQ multiplex PCR, the TCRdb table keeps only in-frame clones and is missing some. The table lists 950,000 to 1,300,000 clones, approximately 68% of them singletons. Every contributor of samples was a Caucasian grown-up residing in Nashville, Tennessee. The sample taken for sequencing was memory CD4+ T cells sorted from blood. Indicated subset: CD45RA-negative fraction. This receptor was identified in a young man in good health. The rearrangement joins TRBV7-2 to TRBJ1-2; possibly TRBD1 for D (5 bases). CDR3 sequence: CASSLSSSGDFGGYTF. For the CDR3, the DNA is TGTGCCAGCAGCCTATCTTCATCTGGGGACTTCGGAGGCTACACCTTC.